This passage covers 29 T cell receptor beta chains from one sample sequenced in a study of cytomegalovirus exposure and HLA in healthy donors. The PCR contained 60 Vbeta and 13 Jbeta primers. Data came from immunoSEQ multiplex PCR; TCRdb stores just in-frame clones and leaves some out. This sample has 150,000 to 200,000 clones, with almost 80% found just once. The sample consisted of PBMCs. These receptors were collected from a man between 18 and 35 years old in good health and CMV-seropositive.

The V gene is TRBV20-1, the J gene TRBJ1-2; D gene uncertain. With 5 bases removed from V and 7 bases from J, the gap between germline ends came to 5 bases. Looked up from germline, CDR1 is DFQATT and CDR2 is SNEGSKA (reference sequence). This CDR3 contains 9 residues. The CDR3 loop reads CSAGGGYTF. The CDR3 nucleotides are TGCAGTGCTGGCGGTGGCTACACCTTC.

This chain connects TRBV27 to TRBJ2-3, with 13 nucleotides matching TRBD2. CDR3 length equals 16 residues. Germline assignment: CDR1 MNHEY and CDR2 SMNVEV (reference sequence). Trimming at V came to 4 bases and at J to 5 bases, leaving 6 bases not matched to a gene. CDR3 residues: CASSSGLAGNVDTQYF. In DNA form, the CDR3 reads TGTGCCAGCAGTTCGGGACTAGCGGGGAACGTAGATACGCAGTATTTT.

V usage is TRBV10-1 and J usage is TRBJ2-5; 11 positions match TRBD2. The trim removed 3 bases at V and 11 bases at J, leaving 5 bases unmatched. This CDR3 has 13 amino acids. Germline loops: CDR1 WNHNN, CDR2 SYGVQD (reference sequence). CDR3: CASSEGTSGEQYF. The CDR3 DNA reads TGCGCCAGCAGTGAAGGGACTAGCGGTGAGCAGTACTTC.

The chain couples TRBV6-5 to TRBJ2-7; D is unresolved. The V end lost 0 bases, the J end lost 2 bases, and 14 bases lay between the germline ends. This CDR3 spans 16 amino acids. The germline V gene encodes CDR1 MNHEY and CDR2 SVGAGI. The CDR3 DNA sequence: TGTGCCAGCAGTTACTCGAGTTATGAGCGACCCTACGAGCAGTACTTC. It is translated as CASSYSSYERPYEQYF.

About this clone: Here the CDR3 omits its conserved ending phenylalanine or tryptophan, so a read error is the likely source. The CDR3 protein is CASSLVGQGTSPLHL. The CDR3 bases are TGCGCCAGCAGCTTGGTAGGACAGGGGACTTCACCCCTCCACCTT. The rearrangement uses TRBV5-1 and TRBJ1-6; 9 nucleotides align to TRBD1. Germline CDR1 SGHRS, CDR2 YFSETQ. This CDR3 contains 15 residues. V shed 0 bases and J 9 bases; nucleotides not matched to a gene: 4.

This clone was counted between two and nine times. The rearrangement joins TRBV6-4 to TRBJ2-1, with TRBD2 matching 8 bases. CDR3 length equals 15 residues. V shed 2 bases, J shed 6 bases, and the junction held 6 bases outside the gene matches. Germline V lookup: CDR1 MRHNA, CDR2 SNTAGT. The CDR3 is CASSDRAGEPNEQFF. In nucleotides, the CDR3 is TGTGCCAGCAGTGACCGAGCGGGAGAACCCAATGAGCAGTTCTTC.

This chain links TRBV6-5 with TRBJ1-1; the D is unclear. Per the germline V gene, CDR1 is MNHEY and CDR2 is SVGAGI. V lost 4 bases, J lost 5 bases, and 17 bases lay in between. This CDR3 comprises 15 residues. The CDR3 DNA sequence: TGTGCCAGCAGTTCCCGAACAGAGGGATGGACTGAAGCTTTCTTT. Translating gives CASSSRTEGWTEAFF.

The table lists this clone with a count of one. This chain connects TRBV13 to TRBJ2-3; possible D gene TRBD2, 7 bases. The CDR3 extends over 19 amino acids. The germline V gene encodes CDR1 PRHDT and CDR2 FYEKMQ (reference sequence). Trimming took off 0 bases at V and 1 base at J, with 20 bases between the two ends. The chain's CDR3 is CASSLGLVGGQGGTDTQYF. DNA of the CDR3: TGTGCCAGCAGCTTAGGACTAGTGGGGGGGCAAGGTGGCACAGATACGCAGTATTTT.

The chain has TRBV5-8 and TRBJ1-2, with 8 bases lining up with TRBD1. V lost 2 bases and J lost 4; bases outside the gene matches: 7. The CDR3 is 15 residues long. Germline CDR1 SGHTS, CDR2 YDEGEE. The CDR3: CASSFRGTGAYGYTF. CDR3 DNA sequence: TGTGCCAGCAGCTTCCGCGGGACAGGTGCCTATGGCTACACCTTC.

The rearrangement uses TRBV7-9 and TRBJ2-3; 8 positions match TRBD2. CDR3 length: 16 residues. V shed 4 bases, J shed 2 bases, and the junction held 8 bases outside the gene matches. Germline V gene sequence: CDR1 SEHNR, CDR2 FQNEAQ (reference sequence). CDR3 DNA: TGTGCCAGCAGCTCCGTCGAGCGGGAGTACACAGATACGCAGTATTTT. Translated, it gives CASSSVEREYTDTQYF.

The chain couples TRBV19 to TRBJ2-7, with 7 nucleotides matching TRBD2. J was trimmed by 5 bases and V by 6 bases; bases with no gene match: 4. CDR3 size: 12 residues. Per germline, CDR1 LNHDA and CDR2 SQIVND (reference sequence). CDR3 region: CASRGRADEQYF. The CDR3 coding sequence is TGTGCCAGTAGAGGGAGGGCCGACGAGCAGTACTTC.

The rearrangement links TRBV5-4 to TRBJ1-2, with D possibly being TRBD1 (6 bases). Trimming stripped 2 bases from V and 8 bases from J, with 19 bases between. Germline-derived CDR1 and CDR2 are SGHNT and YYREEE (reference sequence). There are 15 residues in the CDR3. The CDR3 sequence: CASSLTSGTTGGYTF. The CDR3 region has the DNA TGTGCCAGCAGCTTAACTTCAGGGACAACCGGGGGCTACACCTTC.

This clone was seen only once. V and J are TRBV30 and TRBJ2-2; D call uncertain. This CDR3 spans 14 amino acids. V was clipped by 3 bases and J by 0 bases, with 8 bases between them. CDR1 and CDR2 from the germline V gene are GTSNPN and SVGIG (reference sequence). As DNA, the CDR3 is TGTGCCTGGAGGGCGGTGGCGAACACCGGGGAGCTGTTTTTT. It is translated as CAWRAVANTGELFF.

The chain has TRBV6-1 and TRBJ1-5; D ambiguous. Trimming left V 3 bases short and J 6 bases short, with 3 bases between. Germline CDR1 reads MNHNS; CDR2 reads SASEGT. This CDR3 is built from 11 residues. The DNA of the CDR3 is TGTGCCAGCAGTGAGGCTCAGCCCCAGCATTTT. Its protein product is CASSEAQPQHF.

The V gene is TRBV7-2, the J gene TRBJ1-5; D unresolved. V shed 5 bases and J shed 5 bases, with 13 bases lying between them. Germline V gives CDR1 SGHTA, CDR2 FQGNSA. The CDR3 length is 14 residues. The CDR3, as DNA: TGTGCCAGCAGCGAATCCTCGGGAGATCAGCCCCAGCATTTT. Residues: CASSESSGDQPQHF.

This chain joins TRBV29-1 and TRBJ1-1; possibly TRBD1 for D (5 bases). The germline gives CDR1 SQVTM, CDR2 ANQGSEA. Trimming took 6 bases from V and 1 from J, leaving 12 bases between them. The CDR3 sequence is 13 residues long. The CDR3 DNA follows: TGCAGCGTCCGGGGGGAGGCGAACACTGAAGCTTTCTTT. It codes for CSVRGEANTEAFF.

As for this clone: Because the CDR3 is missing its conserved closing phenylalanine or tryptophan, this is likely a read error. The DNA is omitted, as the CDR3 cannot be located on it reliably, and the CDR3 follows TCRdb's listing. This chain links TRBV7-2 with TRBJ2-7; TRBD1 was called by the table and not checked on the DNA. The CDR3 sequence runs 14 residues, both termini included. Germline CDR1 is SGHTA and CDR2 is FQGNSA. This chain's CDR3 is CASSPPRYGRDIDG.

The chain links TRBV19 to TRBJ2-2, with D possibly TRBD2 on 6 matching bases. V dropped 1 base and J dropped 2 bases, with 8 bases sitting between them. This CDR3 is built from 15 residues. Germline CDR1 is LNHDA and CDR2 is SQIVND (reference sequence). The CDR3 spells CASSIVAGNTGELFF. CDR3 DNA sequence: TGTGCCAGTAGTATAGTGGCGGGAAACACCGGGGAGCTGTTTTTT.

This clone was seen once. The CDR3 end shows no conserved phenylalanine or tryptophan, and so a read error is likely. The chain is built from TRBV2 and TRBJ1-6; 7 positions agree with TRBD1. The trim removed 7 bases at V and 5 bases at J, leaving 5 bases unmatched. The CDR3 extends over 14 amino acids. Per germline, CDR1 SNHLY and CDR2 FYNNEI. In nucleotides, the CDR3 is TGTGCCAGCAAAGGACAGGCGAATAATTCACCCCTCCACCTT. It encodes CASKGQANNSPLHL.

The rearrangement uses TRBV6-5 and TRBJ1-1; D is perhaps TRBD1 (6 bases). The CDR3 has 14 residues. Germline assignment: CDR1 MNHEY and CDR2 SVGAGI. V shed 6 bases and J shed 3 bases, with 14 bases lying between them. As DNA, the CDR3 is TGTGCCAGCAGGGCAGGGGCAGGGGACACTGAAGCTTTCTTT. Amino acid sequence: CASRAGAGDTEAFF.

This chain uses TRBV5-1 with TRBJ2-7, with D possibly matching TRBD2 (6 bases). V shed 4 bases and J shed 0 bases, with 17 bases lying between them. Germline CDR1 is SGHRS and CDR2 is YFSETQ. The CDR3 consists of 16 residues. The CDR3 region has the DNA TGCGCCAGCAGCCAAGATGGGGTGGGAGGCTCCTACGAGCAGTACTTC. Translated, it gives CASSQDGVGGSYEQYF.

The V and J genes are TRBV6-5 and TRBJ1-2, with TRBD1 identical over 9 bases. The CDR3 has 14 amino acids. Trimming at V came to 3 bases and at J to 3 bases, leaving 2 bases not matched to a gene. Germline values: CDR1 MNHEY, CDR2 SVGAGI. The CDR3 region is CASSYRDRDYGYTF. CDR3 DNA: TGTGCCAGCAGTTATAGGGACAGGGACTATGGCTACACCTTC.

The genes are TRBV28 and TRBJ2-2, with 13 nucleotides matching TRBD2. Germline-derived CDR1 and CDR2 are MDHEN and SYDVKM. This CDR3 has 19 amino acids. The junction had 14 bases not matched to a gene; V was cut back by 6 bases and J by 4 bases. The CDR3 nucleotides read TGTGCCAGCAGACCACACGGGACTAGCGGGACGCGAGGCACCGGGGAGCTGTTTTTT. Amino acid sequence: CASRPHGTSGTRGTGELFF.

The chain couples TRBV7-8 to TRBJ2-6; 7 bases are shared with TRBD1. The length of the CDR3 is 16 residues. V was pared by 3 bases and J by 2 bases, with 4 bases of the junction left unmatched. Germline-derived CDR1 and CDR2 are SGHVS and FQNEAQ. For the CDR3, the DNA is TGTGCCAGCAGCTTTGACAGGGCTACTGGGGCCAACGTCCTGACTTTC. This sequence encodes CASSFDRATGANVLTF.

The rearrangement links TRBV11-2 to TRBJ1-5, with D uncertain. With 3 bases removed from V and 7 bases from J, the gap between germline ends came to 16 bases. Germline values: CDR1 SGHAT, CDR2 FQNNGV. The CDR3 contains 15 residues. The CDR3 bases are TGTGCCAGCAGCTTTGCCCTGACGGGAGGACAGCCCCAGCATTTT. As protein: CASSFALTGGQPQHF.

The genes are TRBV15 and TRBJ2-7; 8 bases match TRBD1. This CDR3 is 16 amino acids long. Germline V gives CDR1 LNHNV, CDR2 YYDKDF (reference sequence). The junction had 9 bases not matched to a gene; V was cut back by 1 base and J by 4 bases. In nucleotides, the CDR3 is TGTGCCACCAGCAGAGGACGGGCAGGGGGCAATTACGAGCAGTACTTC. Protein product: CATSRGRAGGNYEQYF.

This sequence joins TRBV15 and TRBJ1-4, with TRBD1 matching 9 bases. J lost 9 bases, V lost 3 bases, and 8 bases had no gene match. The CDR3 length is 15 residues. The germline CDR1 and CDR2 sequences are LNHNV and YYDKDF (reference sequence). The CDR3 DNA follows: TGTGCCACCAGCAGGGGAGAGGACAGGGGTAAAAAACTGTTTTTT. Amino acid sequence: CATSRGEDRGKKLFF.

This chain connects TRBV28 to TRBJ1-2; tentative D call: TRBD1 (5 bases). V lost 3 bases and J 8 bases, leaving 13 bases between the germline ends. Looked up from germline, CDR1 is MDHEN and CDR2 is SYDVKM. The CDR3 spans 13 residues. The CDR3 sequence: CASSLVGEAGYTF. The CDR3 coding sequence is TGTGCCAGCAGTTTGGTAGGGGAAGCCGGCTACACCTTC.

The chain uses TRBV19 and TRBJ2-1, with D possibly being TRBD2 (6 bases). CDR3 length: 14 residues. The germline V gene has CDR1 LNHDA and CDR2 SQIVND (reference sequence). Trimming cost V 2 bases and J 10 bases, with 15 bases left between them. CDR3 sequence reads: CASSISRAGLEQFF. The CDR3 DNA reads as TGTGCCAGTAGTATATCTAGAGCGGGCCTAGAGCAGTTCTTC.